The clone carrying this TCR beta chain was found many times. This CDR3 fails to terminate in the conserved phenylalanine or tryptophan, so it likely reflects a read error. The sample is drawn from a study of metastatic and nonmetastatic thyroid tumors. Study-wide background: Comparison of repertoires was carried out across blood and tumor or nodule tissue from malignant and benign thyroid patients.

TCRdb used MiXCR to call clones anew from the PCR reads. The data show tens of thousands of clones, roughly 17% seen once. Ahead of thyroid surgery, no patient had received treatment of any kind. V gave up 6 bases and J gave up 3 bases, with 5 bases separating them. Germline V gene sequence: CDR1 SNHLY, CDR2 FYNNEI. This CDR3 comprises 11 residues. The chain employs TRBV2 and TRBJ2-5; unclear D gene. This clonotype originated in a male donor with papillary thyroid cancer or a benign thyroid nodule (not recorded which). Some clones in this sample may be carry-over from other donors' samples. The sequencing sample was made of blood. In DNA, the CDR3 is TGTGCCAGCAGCGCCAAAGAGACCCAGTACCTC. Translation gives CASSAKETQYL.